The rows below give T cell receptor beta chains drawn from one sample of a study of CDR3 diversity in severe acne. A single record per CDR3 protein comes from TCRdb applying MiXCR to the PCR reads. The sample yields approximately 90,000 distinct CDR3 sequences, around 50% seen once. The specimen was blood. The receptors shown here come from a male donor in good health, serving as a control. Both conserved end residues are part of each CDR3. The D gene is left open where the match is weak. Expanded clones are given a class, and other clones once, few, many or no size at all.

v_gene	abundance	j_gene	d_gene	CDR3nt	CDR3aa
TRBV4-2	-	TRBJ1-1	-	TGTGCCAGCACTAAGCTTGGGACGGACACTGAAGCTTTCTTT	CASTKLGTDTEAFF
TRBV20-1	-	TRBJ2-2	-	-	CSAGTGPGSGYTFGSGTGELFF
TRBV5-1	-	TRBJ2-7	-	TGCGCCAGCCACGACAGATCCTACGAGCAGTACTTC	CASHDRSYEQYF
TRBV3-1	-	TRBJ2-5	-	TGTGCCAGCAGCCAGGCCGGGGCCCCTCAAGAGACCCAGTACTTC	CASSQAGAPQETQYF
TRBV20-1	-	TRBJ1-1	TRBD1	TGCAGTGCGCCGCGACAGGGGGTCACTGAAGCTTTCTTT	CSAPRQGVTEAFF
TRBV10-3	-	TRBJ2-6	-	-	CAISEQNGYTFGSGTNVLTF
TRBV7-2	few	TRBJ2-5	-	TGTGCCAGCAGCTTAAGAACCAAGGGGACCCAGTACTTC	CASSLRTKGTQYF
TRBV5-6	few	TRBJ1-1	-	TGTGCCAGCAGCTTTACTACTGAAGCTTTCTTT	CASSFTTEAFF
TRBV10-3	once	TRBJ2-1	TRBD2	TGTGCCATCAGTCCAGGGACTAGCGGCGGCGATGAGCAGTTCTTC	CAISPGTSGGDEQFF
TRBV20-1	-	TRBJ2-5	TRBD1	TGCAGTGCTAGCTTACAGGGGGCGTTCCAAGAGACCCAGTACTTC	CSASLQGAFQETQYF
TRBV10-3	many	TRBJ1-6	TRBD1	TGTGCCATCAGTGAGTCGGCAGGGGGGATTTCACCCCTCCACTTT	CAISESAGGISPLHF
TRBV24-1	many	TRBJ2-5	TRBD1	TGTGCCACCAGTGATTGGGACAGGGGGCGAGAGACCCAGTACTTC	CATSDWDRGRETQYF
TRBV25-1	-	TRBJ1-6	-	TGTGCCAGCAGTGGTCAGGGGTGGAATTCACCCCTCCACTTT	CASSGQGWNSPLHF
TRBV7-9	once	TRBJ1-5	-	TGTGCCAGCAGCTTAGTAGGGGACAATCAGCCCCAGCATTTT	CASSLVGDNQPQHF
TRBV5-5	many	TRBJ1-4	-	TGTGCCAGCAGCTTAGGATTTTTCACTAATGAAAAACTGTTTTTT	CASSLGFFTNEKLFF
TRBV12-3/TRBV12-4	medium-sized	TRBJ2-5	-	TGTGCCAGCAGTTTCGATCCCAGCGCAGAGACCCAGTACTTC	CASSFDPSAETQYF
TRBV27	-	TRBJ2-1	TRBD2	TGTGCCAGCGCGACTAGCGGGAGTAGGTATGAGCAGTTCTTC	CASATSGSRYEQFF
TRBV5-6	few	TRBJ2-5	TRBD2	TGTGCCAGCAGCTTATCACTACTAGCGGGAGTGGAAGAGACCCAGTACTTC	CASSLSLLAGVEETQYF
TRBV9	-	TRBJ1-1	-	TGTGCCAGCAGTCCAGGGACTGAAGCTTTCTTT	CASSPGTEAFF